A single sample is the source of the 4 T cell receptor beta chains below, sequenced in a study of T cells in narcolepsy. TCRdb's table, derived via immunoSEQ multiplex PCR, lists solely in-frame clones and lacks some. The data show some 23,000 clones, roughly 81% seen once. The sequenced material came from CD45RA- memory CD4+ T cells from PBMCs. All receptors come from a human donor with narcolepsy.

The CDR3 nucleotides read TGTGCCAGTAGTATTTCGGGGTTTAGTGGACTAGCGCTTTACAATGAGCAGTTCTTC. Translating gives CASSISGFSGLALYNEQFF. The chain couples TRBV19 to TRBJ2-1; 9 bases fit TRBD2. V lost 3 bases to trimming and J lost 4 bases; unmatched junction nucleotides: 16. Germline V gene data show CDR1 as LNHDA and CDR2 as SQIVND (reference sequence). The CDR3 is 19 residues long.

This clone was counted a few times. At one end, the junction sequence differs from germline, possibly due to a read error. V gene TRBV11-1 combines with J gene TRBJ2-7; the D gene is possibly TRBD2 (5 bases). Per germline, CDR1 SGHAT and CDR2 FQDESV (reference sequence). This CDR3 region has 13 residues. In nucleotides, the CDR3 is TGTGCGAGCAGTCGGGGAGCGCGCTACGAGCAGTACTTC. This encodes CASSRGARYEQYF.

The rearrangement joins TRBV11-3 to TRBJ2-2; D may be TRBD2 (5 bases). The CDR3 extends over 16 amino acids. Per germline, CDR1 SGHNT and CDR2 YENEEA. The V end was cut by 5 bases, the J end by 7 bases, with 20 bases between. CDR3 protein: CASSAGEVAYGGELFF. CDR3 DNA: TGTGCCAGCAGCGCGGGTGAAGTGGCCTACGGCGGGGAGCTGTTTTTT.

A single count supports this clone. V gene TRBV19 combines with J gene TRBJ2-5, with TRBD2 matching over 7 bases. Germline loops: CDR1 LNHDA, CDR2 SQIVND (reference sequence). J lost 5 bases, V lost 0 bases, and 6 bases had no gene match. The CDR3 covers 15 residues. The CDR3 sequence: CASSIEGGRIETQYF. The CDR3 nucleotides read TGTGCCAGTAGTATAGAGGGCGGGAGAATTGAGACCCAGTACTTC. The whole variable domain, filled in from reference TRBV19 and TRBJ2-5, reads DGGITQSPKYLFRKEGQNVTLSCEQNLNHDAMYWYRQDPGQGLRLIYYSQIVNDFQKGDIAEGYSVSREKKESFPLTVTSAQKNPTAFYLCASSIEGGRIETQYFGPGTRLLVL.